A single TCR beta chain is shown here with its context. The source of the sample is a study of blood T cell repertoires in COVID-19. Across the whole study: The analysed material was cDNA or gDNA that came from T cells, B-cell-depleted T cells, or PBMCs.

Assay used: immunoSEQ multiplex PCR; TCRdb lists only in-frame clones, some missing. The sample holds around 300,000 clones, approximately 88% seen once. The CDR3 consists of 14 residues. Trimming took off 1 base at V and 4 bases at J, with 10 bases between the two ends. The germline V gene encodes CDR1 SEHNR and CDR2 FQNEAQ (reference sequence). This chain connects TRBV7-9 to TRBJ1-2; maybe TRBD1 (5 bases). The TCR sequence derives from a woman aged 40 to 50 who had recovered from COVID-19. Source material: PBMCs or T cells enriched from blood (not recorded which). This chain's CDR3 is CASSLERQFYGYTF. CDR3 coding DNA: TGTGCCAGCAGCTTAGAGAGACAGTTCTATGGCTACACCTTC.